This TCR beta chain was identified in a study of spatial heterogeneity in lung cancer. For this clonotype: A much larger clone lies a single base off, so this may be a read error.

As for time point: sample taken at primary tumor resection. Whole RNA obtained from tumor, nontumor lung or frozen PBMC underwent sequencing without sorting. Untreated early-stage non-small cell lung cancer patients, 72 in total, were the donors. MiXCR, run by TCRdb on the 5' RACE reads, gives a single entry per CDR3 protein. The sample has about 7,300 distinct CDR3 sequences, around 21% seen once. Trimming stripped 10 bases from V and 3 bases from J, with 23 bases between. Germline loops: CDR1 SEHNR, CDR2 FQNEAQ (reference sequence). CDR3 length equals 16 residues. This chain connects TRBV7-9 to TRBJ2-3; tentatively, D is TRBD1 (5 bases). The receptor comes from a female donor with early-stage non-small cell lung cancer. Material: PBMCs, obtained at surgery. Here the CDR3 reads CANSRYLGRGTDTQYF. DNA for the CDR3: TGTGCCAACAGTCGATACCTGGGGCGAGGTACAGATACGCAGTATTTT. Supplemented by reference TRBV7-9 and TRBJ2-3, the full variable domain reads DTGVSQNPRHKITKRGQNVTFRCDPISEHNRLYWYRQTLGQGPEFLTYFQNEAQLEKSRLLSDRFSAERPKGSFSTLEIQRTEQGDSAMYLCANSRYLGRGTDTQYFGPGTRLTVL.